This note documents a single TCR beta chain sequence. This specimen belongs to a study of blood T cell repertoires in COVID-19. Source study methods: Nucleated cell number was recorded as an estimate derived from reference gene primer amplification. The protocol was immunoSEQ multiplex PCR, while the TCRdb copy is restricted to in-frame clones and leaves out a portion. For V, J and clone size, that table is used; D and trimming come from the DNA. This sample yields under 300,000 clones, of which around 90% are seen a single time; 2% to 2.5% belongs to the top ten. Germline V lookup: CDR1 SGHTA, CDR2 FQGTGA. The CDR3 covers 13 residues. Trimming pared 5 bases from V and 8 bases from J, leaving 13 bases between.

The clonotype comes from a man in his fifties or sixties with acute or convalescent COVID-19. Sequenced input: peripheral blood. The genes are TRBV7-3 and TRBJ1-3; tentatively, D is TRBD1 (6 bases). Here the CDR3 reads CASSRGGADTIYF. CDR3 sequence (DNA): TGTGCCAGCAGCAGGGGGGGAGCGGACACCATATATTTT.